These T cell receptor beta chains were read from a single sample in a study of T-cell memory formation after mild COVID-19. TCRdb re-analysed the 5' RACE reads in MiXCR, keeping a single row per CDR3 protein. Among a few hundred thousand distinct CDR3 sequences listed, 15% to 20% were seen once. Sequencing was carried out using PBMCs or a T cell subset sorted from them (not recorded which). All receptors come from a man between 18 and 35 years old who had mild COVID-19 (a few samples of this study predate the infection). Cell type and time point are not known. Both conserved end residues are part of each CDR3. A D gene is named only where the DNA matches it firmly. Clone size is given for some rows only: seen once, a few or many times, or a class if the clone is expanded.

abundance: .
v_gene: TRBV14
d_gene: .
j_gene: TRBJ2-3
CDR3aa: CASSQEIEAVHSDTQYF
CDR3nt: TGTGCCAGCAGCCAAGAAATTGAGGCGGTACACTCAGATACGCAGTATTTT

abundance: few
v_gene: TRBV5-1
d_gene: .
j_gene: TRBJ1-2
CDR3aa: CASSLASATDGYTF
CDR3nt: TGCGCCAGCAGCTTGGCCTCAGCAACGGATGGCTACACCTTC

abundance: .
v_gene: TRBV5-1
d_gene: .
j_gene: TRBJ2-1
CDR3aa: CASRSVGNNEQFF
CDR3nt: TGCGCCAGTAGATCAGTGGGAAACAATGAGCAGTTCTTC

abundance: few
v_gene: TRBV4-1
d_gene: .
j_gene: TRBJ1-1
CDR3aa: CASKGPEAFF
CDR3nt: TGCGCCAGCAAGGGTCCCGAAGCTTTCTTT

abundance: .
v_gene: TRBV14
d_gene: TRBD2
j_gene: TRBJ2-5
CDR3aa: CASSLDSGIQETQYF
CDR3nt: TGTGCCAGCAGCCTAGATAGCGGGATTCAAGAGACCCAGTACTTC

abundance: .
v_gene: TRBV5-1
d_gene: .
j_gene: TRBJ2-5
CDR3aa: CLQPGGFLETQYF
CDR3nt: TGCCTCCAGCCTGGGGGGTTCTTGGAGACCCAGTACTTC

abundance: .
v_gene: TRBV7-2
d_gene: .
j_gene: TRBJ2-5
CDR3aa: CASSLVQGLYQETQYF
CDR3nt: TGTGCCAGCAGCTTAGTGCAGGGCTTGTACCAAGAGACCCAGTACTTC

abundance: few
v_gene: TRBV9
d_gene: .
j_gene: TRBJ1-6
CDR3aa: CASSVRGVDSPLHF
CDR3nt: TGTGCCAGCAGCGTACGGGGCGTGGATTCACCCCTCCACTTT

abundance: few
v_gene: TRBV9
d_gene: .
j_gene: TRBJ2-6
CDR3aa: CASSVAAGANVLTF
CDR3nt: TGTGCCAGCAGCGTAGCTGCTGGGGCCAACGTCCTGACTTTC

abundance: few
v_gene: TRBV2
d_gene: .
j_gene: TRBJ2-1
CDR3aa: CASSEVGGSYNEQFF
CDR3nt: TGTGCCAGCAGTGAAGTCGGCGGGTCCTACAATGAGCAGTTCTTC

abundance: .
v_gene: TRBV4-3
d_gene: .
j_gene: TRBJ1-2
CDR3aa: CASSQDGIGVYGYTF
CDR3nt: TGCGCCAGCAGCCAAGATGGCATCGGGGTCTATGGCTACACCTTC

abundance: few
v_gene: TRBV11-2
d_gene: .
j_gene: TRBJ2-1
CDR3aa: CASRPDISYNEQFF
CDR3nt: TGTGCCAGCAGACCGGACATATCCTACAATGAGCAGTTCTTC

abundance: many
v_gene: TRBV6-5
d_gene: .
j_gene: TRBJ2-1
CDR3aa: CASRYVGGNEQFF
CDR3nt: TGTGCCAGCAGATATGTTGGAGGCAATGAGCAGTTCTTC

abundance: .
v_gene: TRBV4-2
d_gene: TRBD1
j_gene: TRBJ1-1
CDR3aa: CASSQVAGGNTEAFF
CDR3nt: TGTGCCAGCAGCCAAGTAGCAGGGGGGAACACTGAAGCTTTCTTT

abundance: .
v_gene: TRBV4-3
d_gene: .
j_gene: TRBJ2-3
CDR3aa: CASSQEVGVPLTDTQYF
CDR3nt: TGCGCCAGCAGCCAAGAGGTCGGGGTACCCCTCACAGATACGCAGTATTTT

abundance: many
v_gene: TRBV4-1
d_gene: .
j_gene: TRBJ2-5
CDR3aa: CASSLYHLQETQYF
CDR3nt: TGCGCCAGCAGCCTGTATCACTTGCAAGAGACCCAGTACTTC

abundance: few
v_gene: TRBV5-4
d_gene: TRBD1
j_gene: TRBJ1-2
CDR3aa: CASSLGSPQGYNGYTF
CDR3nt: TGTGCCAGCAGCTTGGGATCTCCACAGGGGTATAATGGCTACACCTTC

abundance: .
v_gene: TRBV24-1
d_gene: .
j_gene: TRBJ2-6
CDR3aa: CATSDSSGANVLTF
CDR3nt: TGTGCCACCAGTGACTCCTCTGGGGCCAACGTCCTGACTTTC

abundance: .
v_gene: TRBV11-3
d_gene: .
j_gene: TRBJ2-7
CDR3aa: CASSLGTGGAYEQYF
CDR3nt: TGTGCCAGCAGCTTAGGAACAGGCGGGGCTTACGAGCAGTACTTC

abundance: .
v_gene: TRBV15
d_gene: .
j_gene: TRBJ2-2
CDR3aa: CATSRDAHANTGELFF
CDR3nt: TGTGCCACCAGCAGAGATGCGCACGCGAACACCGGGGAGCTGTTTTTT

abundance: .
v_gene: TRBV4-3
d_gene: .
j_gene: TRBJ1-3
CDR3aa: CASSQDFSAPRDTIYF
CDR3nt: TGCGCCAGCAGCCAAGATTTCTCGGCCCCGCGGGACACCATATATTTT

abundance: .
v_gene: TRBV12-3/TRBV12-4
d_gene: .
j_gene: TRBJ1-2
CDR3aa: CASSLIGMGANYGYTF
CDR3nt: TGTGCCAGCAGTTTAATAGGAATGGGGGCTAACTATGGCTACACCTTC